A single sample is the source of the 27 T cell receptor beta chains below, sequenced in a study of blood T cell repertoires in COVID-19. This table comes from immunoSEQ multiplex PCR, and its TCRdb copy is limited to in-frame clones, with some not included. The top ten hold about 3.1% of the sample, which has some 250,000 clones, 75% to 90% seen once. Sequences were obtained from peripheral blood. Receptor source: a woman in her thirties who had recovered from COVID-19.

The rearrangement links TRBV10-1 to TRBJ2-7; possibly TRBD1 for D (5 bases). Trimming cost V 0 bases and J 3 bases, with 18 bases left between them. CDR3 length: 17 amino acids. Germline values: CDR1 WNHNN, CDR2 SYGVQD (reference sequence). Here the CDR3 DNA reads TGCGCCAGCAGTGAGTCTCTCAGGGTGGAAAATAACTACGAGCAGTACTTC. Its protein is CASSESLRVENNYEQYF.

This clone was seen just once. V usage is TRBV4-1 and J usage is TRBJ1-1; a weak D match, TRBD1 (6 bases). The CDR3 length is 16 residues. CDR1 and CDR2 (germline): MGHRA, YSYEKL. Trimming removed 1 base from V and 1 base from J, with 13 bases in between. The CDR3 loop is CASSQGDTRSNTEAFF. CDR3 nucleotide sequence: TGCGCCAGCAGCCAAGGGGACACCCGGTCGAACACTGAAGCTTTCTTT.

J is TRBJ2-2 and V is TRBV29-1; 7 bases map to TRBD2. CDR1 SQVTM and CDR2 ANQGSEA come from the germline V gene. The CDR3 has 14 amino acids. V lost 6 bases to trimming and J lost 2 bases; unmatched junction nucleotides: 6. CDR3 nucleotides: TGCAGCGTGACCCTAGCGGAAAACACCGGGGAGCTGTTTTTT. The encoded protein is CSVTLAENTGELFF.

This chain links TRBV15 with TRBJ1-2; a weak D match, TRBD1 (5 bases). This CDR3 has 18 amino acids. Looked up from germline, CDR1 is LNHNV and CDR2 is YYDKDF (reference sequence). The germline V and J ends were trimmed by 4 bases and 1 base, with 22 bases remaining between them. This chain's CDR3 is CATSTDINRAFFNYGYTF. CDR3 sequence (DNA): TGTGCCACCAGCACGGACATAAACCGGGCCTTCTTTAACTATGGCTACACCTTC.

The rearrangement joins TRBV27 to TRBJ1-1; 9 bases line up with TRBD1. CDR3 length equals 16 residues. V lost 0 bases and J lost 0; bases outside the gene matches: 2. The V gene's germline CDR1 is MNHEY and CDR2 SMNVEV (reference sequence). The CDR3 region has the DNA TGTGCCAGCAGTTTATCCGGGACAGGGATGAACACTGAAGCTTTCTTT. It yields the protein CASSLSGTGMNTEAFF.

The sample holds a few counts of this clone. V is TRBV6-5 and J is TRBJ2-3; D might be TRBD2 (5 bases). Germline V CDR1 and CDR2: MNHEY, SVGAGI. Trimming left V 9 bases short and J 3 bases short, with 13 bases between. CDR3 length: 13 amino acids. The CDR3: CASSPTGTDTQYF. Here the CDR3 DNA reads TGTGCCAGTAGCCCAACGGGGACAGATACGCAGTATTTT.

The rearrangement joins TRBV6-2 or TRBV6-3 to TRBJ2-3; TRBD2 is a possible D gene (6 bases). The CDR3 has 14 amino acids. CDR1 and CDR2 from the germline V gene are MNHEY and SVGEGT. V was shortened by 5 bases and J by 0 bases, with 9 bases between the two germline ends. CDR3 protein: CASSTGTSTDTQYF. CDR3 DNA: TGTGCCAGCAGTACCGGGACTAGCACAGATACGCAGTATTTT.

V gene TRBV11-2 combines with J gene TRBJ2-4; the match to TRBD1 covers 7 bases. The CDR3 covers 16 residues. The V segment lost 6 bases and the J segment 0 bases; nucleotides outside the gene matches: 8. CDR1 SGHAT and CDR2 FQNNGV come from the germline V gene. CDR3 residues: CASRGQSDIAKNIQYF. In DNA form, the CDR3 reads TGTGCCAGCAGGGGACAGTCAGACATAGCCAAAAACATTCAGTACTTC.

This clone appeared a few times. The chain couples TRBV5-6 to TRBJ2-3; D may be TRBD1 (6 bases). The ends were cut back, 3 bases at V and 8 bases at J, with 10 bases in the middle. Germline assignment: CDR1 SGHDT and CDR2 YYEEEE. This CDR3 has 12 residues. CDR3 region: CASSSQGSTQYF. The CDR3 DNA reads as TGTGCCAGCAGCTCCCAGGGGAGTACGCAGTATTTT.

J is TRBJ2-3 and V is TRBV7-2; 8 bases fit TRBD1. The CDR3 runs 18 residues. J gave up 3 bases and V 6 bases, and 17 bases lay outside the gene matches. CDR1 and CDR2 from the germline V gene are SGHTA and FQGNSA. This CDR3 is CASRPAFGQGFLTDTQYF. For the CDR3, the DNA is TGTGCCAGCAGGCCGGCGTTTGGACAGGGATTTTTGACAGATACGCAGTATTTT.

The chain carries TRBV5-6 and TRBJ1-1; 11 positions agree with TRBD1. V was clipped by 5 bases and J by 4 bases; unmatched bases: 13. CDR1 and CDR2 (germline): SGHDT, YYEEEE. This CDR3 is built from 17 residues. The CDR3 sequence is CASSSTGQGVSGTEAFF. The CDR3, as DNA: TGTGCCAGCAGTTCCACGGGACAGGGGGTTTCGGGCACTGAAGCTTTCTTT.

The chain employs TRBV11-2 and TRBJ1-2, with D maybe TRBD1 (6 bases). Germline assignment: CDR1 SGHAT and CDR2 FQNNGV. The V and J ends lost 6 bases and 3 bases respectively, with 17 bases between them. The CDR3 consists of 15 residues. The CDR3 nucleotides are TGTGCCAGCAGATTCAGCAGGGGTAGGGACTATGGCTACACCTTC. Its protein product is CASRFSRGRDYGYTF.

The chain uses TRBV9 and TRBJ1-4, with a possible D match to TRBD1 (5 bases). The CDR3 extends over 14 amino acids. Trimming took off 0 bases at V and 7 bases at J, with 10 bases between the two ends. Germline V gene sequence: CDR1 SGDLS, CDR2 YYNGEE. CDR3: CASSVARGCEKLFF. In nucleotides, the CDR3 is TGTGCCAGCAGCGTAGCTCGGGGGTGTGAAAAACTGTTTTTT.

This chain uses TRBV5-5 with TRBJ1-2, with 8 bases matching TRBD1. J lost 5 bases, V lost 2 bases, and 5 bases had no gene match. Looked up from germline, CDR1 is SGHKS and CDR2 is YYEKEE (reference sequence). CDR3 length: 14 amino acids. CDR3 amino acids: CASSLGTGGYGYTF. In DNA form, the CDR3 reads TGTGCCAGCAGCTTAGGGACAGGAGGATATGGCTACACCTTC. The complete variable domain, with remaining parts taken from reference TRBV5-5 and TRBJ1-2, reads DAGVTQSPTHLIKTRGQQVTLRCSPISGHKSVSWYQQVLGQGPQFIFQYYEKEERGRGNFPDRFSARQFPNYSSELNVNALLLGDSALYLCASSLGTGGYGYTFGSGTRLTVV.

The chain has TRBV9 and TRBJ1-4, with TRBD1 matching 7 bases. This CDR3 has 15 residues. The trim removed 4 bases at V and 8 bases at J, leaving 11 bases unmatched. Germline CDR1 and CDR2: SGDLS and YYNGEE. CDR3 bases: TGTGCCAGCAGCTCACAGGCCGTCAGGGGGGAAAAACTGTTTTTT. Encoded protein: CASSSQAVRGEKLFF. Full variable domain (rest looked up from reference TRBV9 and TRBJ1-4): DSGVTQTPKHLITATGQRVTLRCSPRSGDLSVYWYQQSLDQGLQFLIQYYNGEERAKGNILERFSAQQFPDLHSELNLSSLELGDSALYFCASSSQAVRGEKLFFGSGTQLSVL.

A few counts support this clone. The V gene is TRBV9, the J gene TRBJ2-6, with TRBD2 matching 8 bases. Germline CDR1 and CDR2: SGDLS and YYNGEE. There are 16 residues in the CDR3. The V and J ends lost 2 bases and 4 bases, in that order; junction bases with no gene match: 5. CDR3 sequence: CASSVSGGHGANVLTF. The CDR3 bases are TGTGCCAGCAGCGTGAGCGGGGGTCACGGGGCCAACGTCCTGACTTTC. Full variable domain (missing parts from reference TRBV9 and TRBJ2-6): DSGVTQTPKHLITATGQRVTLRCSPRSGDLSVYWYQQSLDQGLQFLIQYYNGEERAKGNILERFSAQQFPDLHSELNLSSLELGDSALYFCASSVSGGHGANVLTFGAGSRLTVL.

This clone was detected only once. Written as DNA, the CDR3 is TGTGCCAGCAGCTACGATGCCCCGGCAGCGGGCCAGCATTTT. Translated: CASSYDAPAAGQHF. V is TRBV7-2 and J is TRBJ1-5, with D hard to call. With 4 bases removed from V and 12 bases from J, the gap between germline ends came to 19 bases. The CDR3 has 14 amino acids. Germline lookup yields CDR1 SGHTA and CDR2 FQGNSA.

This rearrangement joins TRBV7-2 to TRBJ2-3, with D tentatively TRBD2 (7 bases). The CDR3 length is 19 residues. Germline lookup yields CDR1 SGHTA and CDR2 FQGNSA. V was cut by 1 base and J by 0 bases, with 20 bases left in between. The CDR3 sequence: CASSLVPSVGGPSTDTQYF. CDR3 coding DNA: TGTGCCAGCAGCTTAGTCCCCTCAGTGGGGGGGCCTAGCACAGATACGCAGTATTTT.

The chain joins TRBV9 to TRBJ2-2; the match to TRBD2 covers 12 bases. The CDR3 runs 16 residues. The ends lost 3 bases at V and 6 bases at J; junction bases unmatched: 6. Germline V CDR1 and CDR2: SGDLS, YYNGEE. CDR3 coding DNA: TGTGCCAGCAGCGACCCTAGCGGGGGGGCTCCCGGGGAGCTGTTTTTT. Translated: CASSDPSGGAPGELFF.

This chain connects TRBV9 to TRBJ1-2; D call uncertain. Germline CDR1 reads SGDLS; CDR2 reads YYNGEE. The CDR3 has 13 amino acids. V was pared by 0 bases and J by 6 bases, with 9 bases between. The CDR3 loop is CASSVATGDGYTF. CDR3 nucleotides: TGTGCCAGCAGCGTAGCTACCGGGGATGGCTACACCTTC.

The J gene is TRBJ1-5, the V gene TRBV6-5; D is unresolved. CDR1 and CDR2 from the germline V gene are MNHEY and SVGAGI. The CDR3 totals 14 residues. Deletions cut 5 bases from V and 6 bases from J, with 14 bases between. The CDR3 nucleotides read TGTGCCAGCAGTACACCACTTTCAGGTCAGCCCCAGCATTTT. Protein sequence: CASSTPLSGQPQHF.

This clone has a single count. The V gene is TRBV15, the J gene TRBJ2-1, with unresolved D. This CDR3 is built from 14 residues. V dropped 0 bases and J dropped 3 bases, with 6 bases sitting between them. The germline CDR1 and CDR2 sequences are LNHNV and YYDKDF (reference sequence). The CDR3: CATSRDPNYNEQFF. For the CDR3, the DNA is TGTGCCACCAGCAGAGATCCAAACTACAATGAGCAGTTCTTC.

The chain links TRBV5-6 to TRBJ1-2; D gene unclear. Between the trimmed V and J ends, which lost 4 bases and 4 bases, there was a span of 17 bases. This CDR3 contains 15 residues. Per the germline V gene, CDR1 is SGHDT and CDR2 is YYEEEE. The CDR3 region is CASSPRDGGRYGYTF. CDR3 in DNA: TGTGCCAGCAGCCCCCGGGATGGAGGACGCTATGGCTACACCTTC.

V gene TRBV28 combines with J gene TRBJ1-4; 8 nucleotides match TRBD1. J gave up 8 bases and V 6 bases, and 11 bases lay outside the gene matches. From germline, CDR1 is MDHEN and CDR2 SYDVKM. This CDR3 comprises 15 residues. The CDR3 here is CASSTGGTGDEKLFF. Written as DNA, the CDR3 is TGTGCCAGCAGCACCGGGGGGACAGGAGACGAAAAACTGTTTTTT.

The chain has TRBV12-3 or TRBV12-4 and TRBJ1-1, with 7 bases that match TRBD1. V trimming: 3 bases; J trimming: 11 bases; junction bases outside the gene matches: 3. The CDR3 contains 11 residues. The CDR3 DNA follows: TGTGCCAGCAGTTTTGGGACAGCCGCTTTCTTT. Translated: CASSFGTAAFF.

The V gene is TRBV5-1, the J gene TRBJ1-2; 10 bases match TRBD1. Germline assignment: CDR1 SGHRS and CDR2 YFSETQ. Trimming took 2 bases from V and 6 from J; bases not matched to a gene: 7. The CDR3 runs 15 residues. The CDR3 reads CASSFFGQGENGYTF. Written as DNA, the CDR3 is TGCGCCAGCAGCTTTTTTGGACAGGGGGAAAATGGCTACACCTTC. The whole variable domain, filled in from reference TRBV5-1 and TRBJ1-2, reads KAGVTQTPRYLIKTRGQQVTLSCSPISGHRSVSWYQQTPGQGLQFLFEYFSETQRNKGNFPGRFSGRQFSNSRSEMNVSTLELGDSALYLCASSFFGQGENGYTFGSGTRLTVV.

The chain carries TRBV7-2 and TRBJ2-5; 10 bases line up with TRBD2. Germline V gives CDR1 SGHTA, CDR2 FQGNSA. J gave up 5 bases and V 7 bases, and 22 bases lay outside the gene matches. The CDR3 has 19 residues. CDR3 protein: CASNPEGLAGAPVWETQYF. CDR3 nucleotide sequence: TGTGCCAGCAACCCGGAGGGGCTAGCGGGGGCACCCGTTTGGGAGACCCAGTACTTC.